This T cell receptor (beta chain) was profiled in a study of Graves' ophthalmopathy and Graves' hyperthyroidism. Study-wide background: Hyperthyroidism showing no ophthalmopathy within 18 months of follow-up was stable.

The CDR3 is 12 amino acids. Germline V gene lookup returns CDR1 DFQATT and CDR2 SNEGSKA (reference sequence). Between the trimmed V and J ends, which lost 3 bases and 4 bases, there was a span of 9 bases. The TCR beta CDR3 regions underwent amplification from RNA transcripts. The library came from an HTBI-primed first-round RT-PCR and a second-round multiplex PCR. TCRdb itself ran the multiplex PCR reads through MiXCR, one entry per CDR3 protein. This table holds around 1,200,000 distinct CDR3 sequences, less than 45% found once. Whole-study findings and limits: Blood also carried most expanded thyroid clonotypes exceeding 0.001 frequency.

To note about this clonotype: The antigen remains unidentified.

Patients newly diagnosed with hyperthyroidism, under 2 months' duration, were aged 18 to 65, the study reports. Other autoimmune diseases, uncontrolled infections, pregnancy or lactation led to the exclusion of patients. This receptor was identified in an adult man with Graves' hyperthyroidism. This rearrangement joins TRBV20-1 to TRBJ1-2, with no clear D. The sample comprised peripheral blood or thyroid tissue (not recorded which). The CDR3 region has the DNA TGCAGTGCTAGCCCCTACCTCTATGGCTACACCTTC. Its protein is CSASPYLYGYTF.